This TCR beta chain appears in the sequencing data of a study of blood T cell repertoires in COVID-19. Study-wide background: Samples of COVID-19 (acute and convalescent) were obtained from the United States, Italy and Spain.

This clone was seen many times. This table comes from immunoSEQ multiplex PCR, and its TCRdb copy is limited to in-frame clones, with some not included. The repertoire consists of 130,000 to 150,000 clones, with about 80% occurring once and the leading ten covering about 3.5%. With 1 base removed from V and 8 bases from J, the gap between germline ends came to 15 bases. The CDR3 totals 14 residues. Per germline, CDR1 SGHDT and CDR2 YYEEEE. The chain joins TRBV5-6 to TRBJ1-2, with D possibly being TRBD1 (5 bases). Sequencing was performed on peripheral blood. The TCR sequence derives from a man between 65 and 80 years old who had recovered from COVID-19. The CDR3 reads CASSLRRGGSGYTF. The CDR3 DNA reads as TGTGCCAGCAGCTTGAGGAGGGGAGGGTCGGGCTACACCTTC.